Presented here are 19 T cell receptor beta chains from one specimen sequenced in a study of PD-L1 blockade in urothelial cancer. Clones were read by immunoSEQ multiplex PCR, and TCRdb kept only the in-frame ones, dropping some. In the table there are about 120,000 clones, around 89% of which are singletons. Time point denoted: peripheral blood 6 weeks after treatment start. Source: PBMCs, taken around atezolizumab (anti-PD-L1) treatment. The receptors originated from a man between 60 and 70 years old with urothelial cancer.

This sequence joins TRBV7-2 and TRBJ1-1, with 10 positions matching TRBD1. V was clipped by 4 bases and J by 2 bases; unmatched bases: 7. The CDR3 is made up of 16 amino acids. Germline V CDR1 and CDR2: SGHTA, FQGNSA. CDR3 loop: CASSSLGTGANTEAFF. In DNA form, the CDR3 reads TGTGCCAGCAGCTCCCTCGGGACAGGGGCAAACACTGAAGCTTTCTTT.

This chain connects TRBV2 to TRBJ2-3, with TRBD2 matching 11 bases. The trim removed 7 bases at V and 2 bases at J, leaving 5 bases unmatched. Germline assignment: CDR1 SNHLY and CDR2 FYNNEI. The CDR3 consists of 15 residues. Here the CDR3 DNA reads TGTGCCAGCACTAGACTAGCGGGGATCACAGATACGCAGTATTTT. Amino acids: CASTRLAGITDTQYF.

The chain carries TRBV7-2 and TRBJ1-1, with D perhaps matching TRBD1 (5 bases). The germline V gene has CDR1 SGHTA and CDR2 FQGNSA. CDR3 length: 15 residues. Trimming stripped 6 bases from V and 4 bases from J, with 18 bases between. CDR3 nucleotides: TGTGCCAGCAGAAATAGGGTGCAGGGTTCCACTGAAGCTTTCTTT. Its translation is CASRNRVQGSTEAFF.

The chain combines TRBV10-3 with TRBJ1-1; TRBD1 agrees at 9 bases. The CDR3 contains 12 residues. From germline, CDR1 is ENHRY and CDR2 SYGVKD. V was pared by 10 bases and J by 11 bases, with 11 bases of the junction left unmatched. The CDR3 region is CASGTGRLGAFF. CDR3 nucleotides: TGTGCCAGCGGGACAGGGAGACTAGGGGCTTTCTTT.

The rearrangement links TRBV14 to TRBJ2-3; TRBD1 agrees at 7 bases. Per the germline V gene, CDR1 is SGHDN and CDR2 is FVKESK. CDR3 length: 15 amino acids. The V and J ends lost 4 bases and 2 bases, in that order; junction bases with no gene match: 6. DNA of the CDR3: TGTGCCAGCAGCCTAGGGACAGCCAACACAGATACGCAGTATTTT. Protein: CASSLGTANTDTQYF.

V usage is TRBV30 and J usage is TRBJ2-1; 9 bases agree with TRBD1. This CDR3 spans 13 amino acids. The V gene's germline CDR1 is GTSNPN and CDR2 SVGIG (reference sequence). With V trimmed by 2 bases and J by 12 bases, 8 bases remained unmatched. The CDR3 reads CAWSSGQGLAQFF. The CDR3 nucleotides read TGTGCCTGGAGTTCGGGACAGGGTTTGGCGCAGTTCTTC. The complete variable domain, with remaining parts taken from reference TRBV30 and TRBJ2-1, reads SQTIHQWPATLVQPVGSPLSLECTVEGTSNPNLYWYRQAAGRGLQLLFYSVGIGQISSEVPQNLSASRPQDRQFILSSKKLLLSDSGFYLCAWSSGQGLAQFFGPGTRLTVL.

This chain uses TRBV15 with TRBJ2-3; 7 bases are shared with TRBD1. J gave up 3 bases and V 5 bases, and 11 bases lay outside the gene matches. Germline V gives CDR1 LNHNV, CDR2 YYDKDF (reference sequence). This CDR3 contains 16 residues. The CDR3 protein is CATSGAPGQKTDTQYF. The DNA for the CDR3 is TGTGCCACCAGCGGCGCACCGGGACAGAAAACAGATACGCAGTATTTT.

V is TRBV9 and J is TRBJ1-1; 8 bases map to TRBD1. V shed 1 base and J 1 base; nucleotides not matched to a gene: 3. Germline V gives CDR1 SGDLS, CDR2 YYNGEE. The CDR3 runs 15 residues. For the CDR3, the DNA is TGTGCCAGCAGCGTAAGTCAGGGGGCGAACACTGAAGCTTTCTTT. It translates to CASSVSQGANTEAFF.

The chain carries TRBV28 and TRBJ1-1; TRBD1 might be the D (6 bases). V shed 5 bases and J shed 7 bases, with 8 bases lying between them. CDR3 size: 11 residues. CDR1 is MDHEN and CDR2 is SYDVKM in the germline V gene. The CDR3 sequence: CASSDRIEAFF. The CDR3 DNA follows: TGTGCCAGCAGTGACAGGATTGAAGCTTTCTTT.

The J gene is TRBJ1-2, the V gene TRBV28, with TRBD1 as a possible D gene (6 bases). Trimming removed 7 bases at V and 2 bases at J, with 20 bases between. Germline assignment: CDR1 MDHEN and CDR2 SYDVKM. The CDR3 runs to 16 residues. In DNA, the CDR3 is TGTGCCAGCACCCTTTCGTCAGGGGCCGGAAACTATGGCTACACCTTC. Protein: CASTLSSGAGNYGYTF.

The gene calls are TRBV18 and TRBJ1-2; TRBD1 aligns across 7 bases. With V trimmed by 3 bases and J by 3 bases, 4 bases remained unmatched. The CDR3 has 14 residues. In germline, CDR1 is KGHSH, CDR2 LQKENI. The CDR3 coding sequence is TGTGCCAGCTCACCGACAGGGCTGGACTATGGCTACACCTTC. Translated, it gives CASSPTGLDYGYTF.

This chain uses TRBV5-4 with TRBJ2-2; the D gene is possibly TRBD1 (6 bases). The CDR3 is 13 amino acids. CDR1 and CDR2 (germline): SGHNT, YYREEE (reference sequence). V was cut by 5 bases and J by 6 bases, with 11 bases left in between. CDR3 region: CASRSGVAGELFF. Here the CDR3 DNA reads TGTGCCAGCAGGTCAGGGGTAGCCGGGGAGCTGTTTTTT.

This chain links TRBV5-4 with TRBJ2-5; D not certain. V dropped 2 bases and J dropped 0 bases, with 11 bases sitting between them. The CDR3 spans 15 residues. Germline values: CDR1 SGHNT, CDR2 YYREEE (reference sequence). The CDR3 sequence: CASSFWSLNQETQYF. In nucleotides, the CDR3 is TGTGCCAGCAGCTTTTGGAGTCTCAACCAAGAGACCCAGTACTTC.

The J gene is TRBJ2-7, the V gene TRBV9; D perhaps matches TRBD1 (6 bases). The V gene lost 3 bases and the J gene lost 4 bases, with 20 bases spanning the gap. The CDR3 is made up of 16 amino acids. Germline assignment: CDR1 SGDLS and CDR2 YYNGEE. DNA for the CDR3: TGTGCCAGCAGCGAAGACCTCGGGACACACTTTTACGAGCAGTACTTC. This gives the protein CASSEDLGTHFYEQYF.

Of note for this clone: A read error may account for a junction end that differs from germline. The chain has TRBV7-7 and TRBJ2-5; 8 positions match TRBD2. This CDR3 comprises 14 residues. In germline, CDR1 is SSHAT, CDR2 FNYEAQ (reference sequence). The DNA of the CDR3 is TGTGCTAGCAGCGGGGGCGTGGGTGAGGAGACCCAGTACTTC. Amino acids: CASSGGVGEETQYF.

V is TRBV5-5 and J is TRBJ1-1; TRBD1 agrees at 7 bases. V shed 8 bases, J shed 4 bases, and the junction held 14 bases outside the gene matches. The CDR3 contains 15 residues. CDR1 and CDR2 (germline): SGHKS, YYEKEE (reference sequence). The chain's CDR3 is CASLTGSTVGTEAFF. The CDR3 coding sequence is TGTGCCAGTCTGACAGGGTCGACGGTTGGCACTGAAGCTTTCTTT.

This clone showed up just a few times. This chain joins TRBV9 and TRBJ1-2; TRBD1 matches 7 bases. The CDR3 extends over 15 amino acids. Looked up from germline, CDR1 is SGDLS and CDR2 is YYNGEE. V gave up 3 bases and J gave up 4 bases; unmatched junction bases: 9. CDR3 nucleotide sequence: TGTGCCAGCAGCGCGGGAACAGGGGCGGGCTATGGCTACACCTTC. This translates into CASSAGTGAGYGYTF.

This clone has at least ten counts. A read error may account for a junction end that differs from germline. V gene TRBV29-1 combines with J gene TRBJ2-1, with D unresolved. The CDR3 is 11 residues long. The germline CDR1 and CDR2 sequences are SQVTM and ANQGSEA. In DNA form, the CDR3 reads TGCAGCGTCGAAGGAGACAATGAGCAGTTCTTC. Its protein is CSVEGDNEQFF.

The chain couples TRBV6-1 to TRBJ2-6; TRBD1 is a possible D gene (6 bases). The germline gives CDR1 MNHNS, CDR2 SASEGT. The V end lost 4 bases, the J end lost 2 bases, and 15 bases lay between the germline ends. There are 17 residues in the CDR3. CDR3 protein: CASSAEGQTPGANVLTF. The CDR3 bases are TGTGCCAGCAGTGCCGAAGGACAGACCCCTGGGGCCAACGTCCTGACTTTC.